The 24 T cell receptor beta chains below all came from one sample that was sequenced in a study of sequential checkpoint blockade in melanoma. Described treatment: randomized to nivolumab then ipilimumab (arm A) or the reverse (arm B). The table came from immunoSEQ multiplex PCR; TCRdb's copy has only in-frame clones and leaves some out. The data contain 8,900 or so clones, 90% of them seen just once; the ten biggest clones take up roughly 14%. The sample was CD8+ T cells sorted from blood (inferred from file names), taken from a patient given nivolumab and ipilimumab in sequence. These receptors were taken from a human donor with melanoma.

The CDR3 nucleotides are TGTGCCAGCAGCTTAGCGGCTAGTCAGTCCTACGAGCAGTACGTC. Amino acid sequence: CASSLAASQSYEQYV. V usage is TRBV7-9 and J usage is TRBJ2-7; D is ambiguous. Germline lookup yields CDR1 SEHNR and CDR2 FQNEAQ (reference sequence). V lost 0 bases to trimming and J lost 1 base, with 10 bases between them. This CDR3 is 15 amino acids long.

This rearrangement joins TRBV7-2 to TRBJ2-7, with 9 bases that match TRBD2. Losses at the gene ends were 1 base for V and 0 bases for J; bases not matched to a gene: 4. The length of the CDR3 is 16 residues. Germline loops: CDR1 SGHTA, CDR2 FQGNSA. The CDR3 nucleotides read TGTGCCAGCAGCTTAGGGGGTAGCGGGAGCTCCTACGAGCAGTACGTC. Translation gives CASSLGGSGSSYEQYV.

The chain is built from TRBV11-2 and TRBJ2-7; D might be TRBD1 (5 bases). The CDR3 totals 13 residues. Germline V gene sequence: CDR1 SGHAT, CDR2 FQNNGV. Trimming took 8 bases from V and 1 from J, leaving 12 bases between them. The CDR3 loop reads CASYEQGSYEQYF. CDR3 coding DNA: TGTGCCAGCTACGAGCAGGGTTCCTACGAGCAGTACTTC.

The chain couples TRBV29-1 to TRBJ1-1; D uncertain. Germline V gene sequence: CDR1 SQVTM, CDR2 ANQGSEA. The CDR3 contains 12 residues. Trimming pared 6 bases from V and 0 bases from J, leaving 8 bases between. CDR3 DNA sequence: TGCAGCGTCGGAGGGATGAACACTGAAGCTTTCTTT. As protein: CSVGGMNTEAFF.

This clone was picked up one time. This rearrangement joins TRBV21-1 to TRBJ2-7; the D call TRBD2 from the table was never checked on the DNA. TRBV21-1 is designated a pseudogene. This CDR3 region has 17 residues. CDR3 in DNA: TGTGCCAGCACTAAGGGGCTAGCGGGAGGCACCTCCTACGAGCAGTACGTC. Protein sequence: CASTKGLAGGTSYEQYV.

This chain joins TRBV7-9 and TRBJ1-1; maybe TRBD1 (5 bases). Trimming cost V 1 base and J 0 bases, with 9 bases left between them. The CDR3 has 15 amino acids. Per the germline V gene, CDR1 is SEHNR and CDR2 is FQNEAQ (reference sequence). CDR3 DNA: TGTGCCAGCAGCTTAGACTGGGGCATGAACACTGAAGCTTTCTTT. It yields the protein CASSLDWGMNTEAFF.

J is TRBJ1-5 and V is TRBV4-3; TRBD1 matches 7 bases. CDR1 is LGHNA, CDR2 YSLEER, per germline. After removal of 0 bases from V and 6 bases from J, the junction contained 5 bases not matched to a gene. The CDR3 is 15 residues long. The CDR3 loop reads CASSQDRQGLQPQHF. Written as DNA, the CDR3 is TGCGCCAGCAGCCAAGACCGACAGGGCCTTCAGCCCCAGCATTTT.

The chain carries TRBV28 and TRBJ2-7; D might be TRBD2 (5 bases). The V gene lost 7 bases and the J gene lost 2 bases, with 15 bases spanning the gap. CDR1 is MDHEN and CDR2 is SYDVKM in the germline V gene. The CDR3 has 14 residues. For the CDR3, the DNA is TGTGCCAGCATAGGGCTTCGGGGTACCTACGAGCAGTACTTC. Translation gives CASIGLRGTYEQYF. Variable domain in full (rest from reference TRBV28 and TRBJ2-7): DVKVTQSSRYLVKRTGEKVFLECVQDMDHENMFWYRQDPGLGLRLIYFSYDVKMKEKGDIPEGYSVSREKKERFSLILESASTNQTSMYLCASIGLRGTYEQYFGPGTRLTVT.

The chain uses TRBV2 and TRBJ2-7; 9 bases map to TRBD2. CDR1 SNHLY and CDR2 FYNNEI come from the germline V gene. CDR3 length: 16 amino acids. V trimming: 2 bases; J trimming: 2 bases; junction bases outside the gene matches: 7. This chain's CDR3 is CASSEPFERGAYEQYF. The CDR3 DNA reads TGTGCCAGCAGTGAACCGTTCGAGCGGGGGGCCTACGAGCAGTACTTC. The full variable domain, its missing parts supplied by reference TRBV2 and TRBJ2-7, is EPEVTQTPSHQVTQMGQEVILRCVPISNHLYFYWYRQILGQKVEFLVSFYNNEISEKSEIFDDQFSVERPDGSNFTLKIRSTKLEDSAMYFCASSEPFERGAYEQYFGPGTRLTVT.

The chain employs TRBV9 and TRBJ1-5; a weak D match, TRBD1 (5 bases). V was shortened by 2 bases and J by 6 bases, with 12 bases between the two germline ends. The V gene's germline CDR1 is SGDLS and CDR2 YYNGEE. The CDR3 runs 14 residues. CDR3 protein: CASSVSGFGQPQHF. The CDR3 coding sequence is TGTGCCAGCAGCGTGTCAGGGTTCGGTCAGCCCCAGCATTTT.

The chain couples TRBV6-6 to TRBJ1-1; D call uncertain. The CDR3 is 15 residues long. With 0 bases removed from V and 4 bases from J, the gap between germline ends came to 12 bases. Germline CDR1 and CDR2: MNHNY and SVGAGI (reference sequence). The CDR3 DNA is TGTGCCAGCAGTTACTCGGCAGAGGTGATCACTGAAGCTTTCTTT. This gives the protein CASSYSAEVITEAFF.

This chain uses TRBV6-1 with TRBJ2-7; the D gene is possibly TRBD2 (5 bases). CDR3 length: 12 amino acids. Trimming pared 0 bases from V and 6 bases from J, leaving 6 bases between. Germline-derived CDR1 and CDR2 are MNHNS and SASEGT. Here the CDR3 DNA reads TGTGCCAGCAGTGAAGCGAGGGCCGAGCAGTACTTC. As protein: CASSEARAEQYF.

V is TRBV9 and J is TRBJ2-1; 9 bases map to TRBD2. The CDR3 runs 15 residues. Looked up from germline, CDR1 is SGDLS and CDR2 is YYNGEE. Germline trimming cut 4 bases from V and 0 bases from J; bases unmatched to any gene: 2. The CDR3 sequence is CASSYSGSSYNEQFF. For the CDR3, the DNA is TGTGCCAGCAGCTATAGCGGGAGCTCCTACAATGAGCAGTTCTTC. The full variable domain, in which reference TRBV9 and TRBJ2-1 provide the parts outside the CDR3, is DSGVTQTPKHLITATGQRVTLRCSPRSGDLSVYWYQQSLDQGLQFLIQYYNGEERAKGNILERFSAQQFPDLHSELNLSSLELGDSALYFCASSYSGSSYNEQFFGPGTRLTVL.

V is TRBV5-5 and J is TRBJ2-7; no definite D call. Per germline, CDR1 SGHKS and CDR2 YYEKEE (reference sequence). The CDR3 has 14 residues. V shed 2 bases and J shed 2 bases, with 11 bases lying between them. CDR3 loop: CASSFGRGTYEQYF. CDR3 nucleotide sequence: TGTGCCAGCAGCTTCGGTCGCGGCACCTACGAGCAGTACTTC.

The chain links TRBV5-1 to TRBJ2-7; 9 bases are shared with TRBD1. Germline values: CDR1 SGHRS, CDR2 YFSETQ. CDR3 length equals 16 residues. V lost 1 base and J lost 4; bases outside the gene matches: 9. The CDR3: CASSLSTGTGLYEQYF. The CDR3 DNA follows: TGCGCCAGCAGCTTGAGTACCGGGACAGGGTTATACGAGCAGTACTTC.

The chain couples TRBV5-3 to TRBJ2-7; TRBD1 matches 11 bases. TRBV5-3 counts as an open reading frame of uncertain function. The CDR3 is 15 amino acids. CDR3 coding DNA: TGTGCCAGCAGCTTGGGTGGGACAGGGGGATACGAGCAGTACGTC. Translated: CASSLGGTGGYEQYV.

The rearrangement links TRBV7-9 to TRBJ2-7; D not resolved. The germline V and J ends were trimmed by 3 bases and 0 bases, with 6 bases remaining between them. The CDR3 is 13 amino acids. CDR1 SEHNR and CDR2 FQNEAQ come from the germline V gene (reference sequence). In nucleotides, the CDR3 is TGTGCCAGCAGCTTCCAGGTCTCCTACGAGCAGTACTTC. Translated, it gives CASSFQVSYEQYF.

The genes are TRBV27 and TRBJ2-7; tentatively, D is TRBD2 (5 bases). Germline loops: CDR1 MNHEY, CDR2 SMNVEV (reference sequence). The V and J ends lost 5 bases and 4 bases respectively, with 15 bases between them. This CDR3 contains 14 residues. This CDR3 is CASSPPSGSYEQYV. CDR3 nucleotides: TGTGCCAGCAGTCCCCCCTCGGGATCTTACGAGCAGTACGTC.

This clone ranks as hyperexpanded. The chain carries TRBV5-6 and TRBJ2-7, with 11 positions matching TRBD1. Germline assignment: CDR1 SGHDT and CDR2 YYEEEE. CDR3 size: 15 residues. With V trimmed by 0 bases and J by 4 bases, 3 bases remained unmatched. CDR3 sequence: CASSLGGTGGYEQYV. Here the CDR3 DNA reads TGTGCCAGCAGCTTGGGTGGGACAGGGGGATACGAGCAGTACGTC.

Here the CDR3 reads CASSPRGGYEQYV. Here the CDR3 DNA reads TGTGCCAGCAGTCCGCGGGGGGGCTACGAGCAGTACGTC. The chain uses TRBV27 and TRBJ2-7, with 9 bases that match TRBD2. This CDR3 has 13 amino acids. Germline CDR1 and CDR2: MNHEY and SMNVEV (reference sequence). V dropped 5 bases and J dropped 3; count of bases not matched to a gene: 2.

The chain employs TRBV28 and TRBJ2-7; maybe TRBD1 (6 bases). V was clipped by 5 bases and J by 3 bases, with 17 bases between them. In germline, CDR1 is MDHEN, CDR2 SYDVKM. The CDR3 totals 15 residues. The CDR3 loop is CASSPNRQDIYEQYF. CDR3 DNA: TGTGCCAGCAGTCCGAATCGACAGGACATCTACGAGCAGTACTTC. Using reference TRBV28 and TRBJ2-7 for the parts outside the CDR3, the full variable domain is DVKVTQSSRYLVKRTGEKVFLECVQDMDHENMFWYRQDPGLGLRLIYFSYDVKMKEKGDIPEGYSVSREKKERFSLILESASTNQTSMYLCASSPNRQDIYEQYFGPGTRLTVT.

V usage is TRBV6-1 and J usage is TRBJ2-7, with 7 bases aligning to TRBD2. CDR3 length equals 12 residues. V trimming: 8 bases; J trimming: 2 bases; junction bases outside the gene matches: 3. Germline V gene sequence: CDR1 MNHNS, CDR2 SASEGT. CDR3 region: CASGGGTYEQYV. The CDR3 DNA sequence: TGTGCCAGCGGGGGGGGAACCTACGAGCAGTACGTC.

This clone was observed a handful of times. The J gene is TRBJ1-1, the V gene TRBV5-3; no definite D call. TRBV5-3 is an ORF, and what it does is uncertain. The CDR3 has 13 amino acids. V shed 8 bases and J shed 4 bases, with 15 bases lying between them. The CDR3 sequence is CASSPVSGTEAFF. CDR3 nucleotides: TGTGCCAGCAGCCCTGTGAGTGGCACTGAAGCTTTCTTT.

The V call is TRBV30, the J call TRBJ1-5, with D tentatively TRBD1 (5 bases). This CDR3 has 13 amino acids. The ends were cut back, 4 bases at V and 6 bases at J, with 13 bases in the middle. Germline V lookup: CDR1 GTSNPN, CDR2 SVGIG (reference sequence). CDR3 sequence: CAWTKGLSQPQHF. In DNA form, the CDR3 reads TGTGCCTGGACCAAGGGGTTAAGTCAGCCCCAGCATTTT.